Given below is one TCR beta chain in context. This specimen belongs to a study of blood T cell repertoires in COVID-19. Study as a whole: The samples span acute and convalescent COVID-19 from the United States, Italy and Spain.

Per the study methods: Estimation of nucleated cell counts relied on the amplification of reference gene primers. Here immunoSEQ multiplex PCR was the method, and the copy in TCRdb shows in-frame clones only, minus some. V, J and clone size reflect that table, while D and trimming were determined from the DNA. In the table there are about 78,000 clones, roughly 91% of which are singletons. V lost 6 bases and J lost 5; bases outside the gene matches: 5. CDR1 is KGHSH and CDR2 is LQKENI in the germline V gene. This CDR3 comprises 13 residues. The sequenced material came from peripheral blood. This clonotype originated in a woman between 45 and 60 years old in a cohort sampled during active COVID-19. This chain links TRBV18 with TRBJ1-1; 8 positions match TRBD1. The DNA of the CDR3 is TGTGCCAGCTCCCCAGGGGGCCGAACTGAAGCTTTCTTT. As protein: CASSPGGRTEAFF.